The 28 T cell receptor beta chains given below trace back to one sample, sequenced in a study of shared clonotypes between healthy human individuals. Assay used: immunoSEQ multiplex PCR; TCRdb lists only in-frame clones, some missing. The data show around 500,000 clones, roughly 85% seen once. Sequenced input: PBMCs. The receptors derive from a woman aged 40-49 years in good health. Some clones in this sample may be carry-over from other donors' samples.

About this clone: One end of the junction does not line up with germline, which may come from a read error. The rearrangement uses TRBV6-1 and TRBJ1-5, with TRBD1 matching over 8 bases. Germline CDR1 is MNHNS and CDR2 is SASEGT. CDR3 size: 14 residues. CDR3 sequence: CAISESAGGRPQHF. DNA for the CDR3: TGTGCCATCAGTGAGTCGGCAGGGGGCCGGCCCCAGCATTTT.

This chain joins TRBV6-5 and TRBJ2-7; 8 nucleotides align to TRBD1. CDR3 size: 14 residues. Germline CDR1 reads MNHEY; CDR2 reads SVGAGI. V was pared by 6 bases and J by 2 bases, with 6 bases of the junction left unmatched. Here the CDR3 DNA reads TGTGCCAGCAGACAGGACAGGGCCCCCTACGAGCAGTACTTC. This codes for CASRQDRAPYEQYF.

Concerning this clone itself: The sample carries other DNA sequences with the same CDR3. This chain links TRBV18 with TRBJ2-1; TRBD2 agrees at 12 bases. V shed 1 base and J 5 bases; nucleotides not matched to a gene: 3. In germline, CDR1 is KGHSH, CDR2 LQKENI. The CDR3 runs 16 residues. The CDR3 DNA follows: TGTGCCAGCTCACCACAGCGGACTAGCGGGAACAATGAGCAGTTCTTC. Protein: CASSPQRTSGNNEQFF.

The CDR3 DNA reads TGTGCCAGCGCCGCGGGAGAGTCCTACGAGCAGTACTTC. Its protein product is CASAAGESYEQYF. The chain has TRBV7-3 and TRBJ2-7, with 7 positions matching TRBD2. The ends lost 8 bases at V and 1 base at J; junction bases unmatched: 5. CDR1 is SGHTA and CDR2 is FQGTGA in the germline V gene. The CDR3 loop spans 13 amino acids.

This clone was found once. The chain is built from TRBV9 and TRBJ1-1; D gene ambiguous. V gave up 3 bases and J gave up 8 bases, with 14 bases separating them. CDR1 is SGDLS, CDR2 YYNGEE, per germline. The CDR3 extends over 13 amino acids. The CDR3 bases are TGTGCCAGCAGCGCTAGGGAGGGAAGGGAAGCTTTCTTT. Encoded protein: CASSAREGREAFF.

This sequence joins TRBV7-9 and TRBJ2-7, with a tentative D call TRBD2 (6 bases). V was shortened by 0 bases and J by 5 bases, with 11 bases between the two germline ends. The CDR3 is made up of 14 amino acids. Germline-derived CDR1 and CDR2 are SEHNR and FQNEAQ (reference sequence). This CDR3 is CASSLAGGNDEQYF. The CDR3 nucleotides read TGTGCCAGCAGCTTAGCGGGCGGGAATGACGAGCAGTACTTC.

Of note for this clone: Other nucleotide sequences from this sample produce the same CDR3. The chain employs TRBV7-3 and TRBJ1-1; D call uncertain. The CDR3 consists of 13 residues. CDR1 is SGHTA, CDR2 FQGTGA, per germline. The V and J ends lost 5 bases and 0 bases respectively, with 7 bases between them. In DNA, the CDR3 is TGTGCCAGCAGCCCGACGGTGAACACTGAAGCTTTCTTT. Its translation is CASSPTVNTEAFF.

The genes are TRBV5-1 and TRBJ2-2, with D possibly TRBD2 on 5 matching bases. Trimming removed 0 bases from V and 6 bases from J, with 9 bases in between. The germline V gene has CDR1 SGHRS and CDR2 YFSETQ. The CDR3 covers 14 residues. The CDR3 here is CASSLVLEAGELFF. CDR3 nucleotides: TGCGCCAGCAGCTTGGTTTTGGAGGCCGGGGAGCTGTTTTTT.

This clone was recorded once. This chain joins TRBV28 and TRBJ2-7; TRBD2 aligns across 11 bases. The trim removed 2 bases at V and 5 bases at J, leaving 5 bases unmatched. Germline V gene data show CDR1 as MDHEN and CDR2 as SYDVKM. This CDR3 contains 15 residues. The CDR3, as DNA: TGTGCCAGCAGTTTAGTAGCGGGAGGGCCCCACGAGCAGTACTTC. This translates into CASSLVAGGPHEQYF.

This chain connects TRBV30 to TRBJ2-7, with D possibly TRBD2 on 6 matching bases. Per the germline V gene, CDR1 is GTSNPN and CDR2 is SVGIG (reference sequence). V was clipped by 3 bases and J by 5 bases, with 20 bases between them. This CDR3 spans 15 amino acids. The CDR3 loop reads CAWSTLWGPGDEQYF. CDR3 DNA sequence: TGTGCCTGGAGCACCCTCTGGGGCCCGGGGGACGAGCAGTACTTC.

The V gene is TRBV28, the J gene TRBJ2-5; D gene uncertain. The germline V gene has CDR1 MDHEN and CDR2 SYDVKM. V was clipped by 5 bases and J by 2 bases, with 3 bases between them. This CDR3 comprises 11 residues. CDR3 DNA: TGTGCCAGCAGTCAACAAGAGACCCAGTACTTC. It yields the protein CASSQQETQYF.

The sample holds a few counts of this clone. This chain's CDR3 is CASSLQQGGPNIQYF. For the CDR3, the DNA is TGTGCCAGCAGTTTACAACAGGGAGGGCCTAACATTCAGTACTTC. The chain employs TRBV28 and TRBJ2-4; D perhaps matches TRBD2 (7 bases). Germline V gene sequence: CDR1 MDHEN, CDR2 SYDVKM. The V gene lost 2 bases and the J gene lost 7 bases, with 15 bases spanning the gap. This CDR3 has 15 residues. Full variable domain (rest looked up from reference TRBV28 and TRBJ2-4): DVKVTQSSRYLVKRTGEKVFLECVQDMDHENMFWYRQDPGLGLRLIYFSYDVKMKEKGDIPEGYSVSREKKERFSLILESASTNQTSMYLCASSLQQGGPNIQYFGAGTRLSVL.

The chain combines TRBV28 with TRBJ2-1; TRBD2 matches 13 bases. Germline CDR1 and CDR2: MDHEN and SYDVKM. V dropped 8 bases and J dropped 7; count of bases not matched to a gene: 8. CDR3 size: 15 residues. DNA of the CDR3: TGTGCCAGCTATCGGACTAGCGGGAGTGTGAATGAGCAGTTCTTC. Translation: CASYRTSGSVNEQFF.

The rearrangement links TRBV4-1 to TRBJ2-3; 8 nucleotides agree with TRBD2. Looked up from germline, CDR1 is MGHRA and CDR2 is YSYEKL. The CDR3 is 17 residues long. J was trimmed by 2 bases and V by 3 bases; bases with no gene match: 10. CDR3 nucleotides: TGCGCCAGCAGCCAGAGAGGAGCGGGAGATCCCACAGATACGCAGTATTTT. It translates to CASSQRGAGDPTDTQYF.

This clone was seen only once. The chain couples TRBV19 to TRBJ2-7, with 8 positions matching TRBD2. J lost 0 bases, V lost 6 bases, and 7 bases had no gene match. CDR1 and CDR2 (germline): LNHDA, SQIVND (reference sequence). This CDR3 is 15 amino acids long. The CDR3 spells CASRIREGSSYEQYF. In DNA form, the CDR3 reads TGTGCCAGTAGGATTCGGGAGGGGAGCTCCTACGAGCAGTACTTC.

The V call is TRBV7-2, the J call TRBJ2-7; a possible D gene is TRBD2 (5 bases). V lost 1 base to trimming and J lost 4 bases, with 14 bases between them. The germline CDR1 and CDR2 sequences are SGHTA and FQGNSA. This CDR3 comprises 15 residues. CDR3 residues: CASSLGLGSGYEQYF. The DNA for the CDR3 is TGTGCCAGCAGCTTAGGACTCGGTTCGGGGTACGAGCAGTACTTC.

This chain connects TRBV7-8 to TRBJ2-7, with D possibly TRBD1 on 5 matching bases. CDR3 length: 13 amino acids. With 2 bases removed from V and 2 bases from J, the gap between germline ends came to 7 bases. Germline V gene data show CDR1 as SGHVS and CDR2 as FQNEAQ. The CDR3 spells CASSLRGAYEQYF. In DNA form, the CDR3 reads TGTGCCAGCAGCTTAAGGGGTGCCTACGAGCAGTACTTC.

The chain is built from TRBV15 and TRBJ2-3; tentatively, D is TRBD1 (6 bases). Germline CDR1 and CDR2: LNHNV and YYDKDF (reference sequence). The CDR3 is made up of 17 amino acids. V lost 3 bases, J lost 2 bases, and 18 bases lay in between. The CDR3 spells CATSSPTGTRITDTQYF. As DNA, the CDR3 is TGTGCCACCAGCAGCCCCACTGGGACAAGAATCACAGATACGCAGTATTTT.

The chain recombines TRBV6-4 with TRBJ2-3; TRBD2 matches 12 bases. The junction had 3 bases not matched to a gene; V was cut back by 9 bases and J by 2 bases. The germline V gene encodes CDR1 MRHNA and CDR2 SNTAGT. There are 14 residues in the CDR3. CDR3 sequence reads: CASWTSGTTDTQYF. The DNA for the CDR3 is TGTGCCAGTTGGACTAGCGGGACCACAGATACGCAGTATTTT.

The CDR3 DNA reads as TGTGCCAGCTCACCTTCCACAGGAACAACCTACGAGCAGTACTTC. It codes for CASSPSTGTTYEQYF. The V and J genes are TRBV18 and TRBJ2-7; the D gene is possibly TRBD1 (5 bases). Trimming removed 3 bases at V and 2 bases at J, with 14 bases between. Germline-derived CDR1 and CDR2 are KGHSH and LQKENI. The CDR3 is 15 amino acids.

The V gene is TRBV27, the J gene TRBJ1-2, with D unclear. CDR1 is MNHEY, CDR2 SMNVEV, per germline (reference sequence). The CDR3 spans 13 residues. V lost 5 bases, J lost 8 bases, and 15 bases lay in between. CDR3 residues: CASSADFWRGYTF. The CDR3 DNA sequence: TGTGCCAGCAGTGCGGACTTCTGGCGGGGCTACACCTTC.

In the case of this clone: Just one base apart from a much larger clone, this may be a read error. The V call is TRBV5-3, the J call TRBJ2-3; TRBD1 might be the D (5 bases). TRBV5-3 belongs to the ORF category, with a function that is uncertain. This CDR3 is built from 15 residues. CDR3 bases: TGTGCCAGAAGCTCCGGCCGAGCAAGCACAGGTACGCAGTATTTT. Protein: CARSSGRASTGTQYF.

This chain uses TRBV9 with TRBJ1-1; maybe TRBD1 (6 bases). V was trimmed by 0 bases and J by 2 bases, leaving 14 bases between them. The CDR3 runs to 16 residues. The germline V gene encodes CDR1 SGDLS and CDR2 YYNGEE. Here the CDR3 DNA reads TGTGCCAGCAGCGTAGCGGGACAAGGGGACAACACTGAAGCTTTCTTT. Its translation is CASSVAGQGDNTEAFF.

J is TRBJ1-2 and V is TRBV28; 9 bases map to TRBD1. The germline V gene has CDR1 MDHEN and CDR2 SYDVKM. The V gene end was trimmed by 5 bases and the J gene end by 7 bases; junction bases not matched to a gene: 2. This CDR3 contains 12 residues. CDR3 protein: CASSTGGFGYTF. CDR3 sequence (DNA): TGTGCCAGCAGTACAGGGGGCTTTGGCTACACCTTC.

This clone was recorded only once. The chain carries TRBV6-1 and TRBJ1-1, with TRBD1 matching 12 bases. This CDR3 has 15 residues. V trimming: 5 bases; J trimming: 4 bases; junction bases outside the gene matches: 5. CDR1 is MNHNS and CDR2 is SASEGT in the germline V gene. Written as DNA, the CDR3 is TGTGCCAGCAGTAAAGGGACAGGGGGCGGCACTGAAGCTTTCTTT. Translation: CASSKGTGGGTEAFF.

The V gene is TRBV10-3, the J gene TRBJ2-1, with 9 bases that match TRBD2. Germline CDR1 reads ENHRY; CDR2 reads SYGVKD. The CDR3 loop spans 15 amino acids. The ends lost 4 bases at V and 4 bases at J; junction bases unmatched: 5. Here the CDR3 reads CAISVISGSYNEQFF. Written as DNA, the CDR3 is TGTGCCATCAGTGTGATTAGCGGGAGTTACAATGAGCAGTTCTTC.

This clone was seen a single time. This sequence joins TRBV29-1 and TRBJ2-3; D gene unclear. V lost 5 bases and J lost 2, with 14 bases in between. Germline lookup yields CDR1 SQVTM and CDR2 ANQGSEA. This CDR3 is 14 amino acids long. DNA for the CDR3: TGCAGCGTTTCCTTGGGCGGAAACACAGATACGCAGTATTTT. This sequence encodes CSVSLGGNTDTQYF.

The chain links TRBV11-1 to TRBJ2-1; D may be TRBD1 (6 bases). V lost 4 bases, J lost 3 bases, and 19 bases lay in between. The CDR3 is 17 amino acids. Germline CDR1 reads SGHAT; CDR2 reads FQDESV (reference sequence). This CDR3 reads CASSWDTGLRLYNEQFF. The CDR3 DNA follows: TGTGCCAGCAGCTGGGACACAGGGTTAAGGCTCTACAATGAGCAGTTCTTC.